These 4 T cell receptor beta chains were all obtained from the same sample, sequenced in a study of blood T cell repertoires in COVID-19. Method: immunoSEQ multiplex PCR; TCRdb's copy keeps in-frame clones and lacks some. Counted here are fewer than 200,000 clones, more than 75% occurring once; the ten biggest clones make up roughly 1.9%. The sequenced material came from peripheral blood. The receptors come from a man in his forties or fifties who had recovered from COVID-19.

This chain joins TRBV28 and TRBJ1-4; 10 positions agree with TRBD1. V was pared by 4 bases and J by 7 bases, with 6 bases of the junction left unmatched. CDR1 and CDR2 from the germline V gene are MDHEN and SYDVKM. CDR3 length: 15 residues. This CDR3 is CASSSRTGGGEKLFF. The CDR3 DNA follows: TGTGCCAGCAGTTCCAGGACAGGGGGTGGTGAAAAACTGTTTTTT. The whole variable domain, filled in from reference TRBV28 and TRBJ1-4, reads DVKVTQSSRYLVKRTGEKVFLECVQDMDHENMFWYRQDPGLGLRLIYFSYDVKMKEKGDIPEGYSVSREKKERFSLILESASTNQTSMYLCASSSRTGGGEKLFFGSGTQLSVL.

V usage is TRBV27 and J usage is TRBJ1-4; TRBD1 aligns across 12 bases. With 0 bases clipped from V and 8 bases from J, the junction kept 10 bases outside the gene matches. The germline gives CDR1 MNHEY, CDR2 SMNVEV (reference sequence). The CDR3 spans 18 residues. CDR3 DNA: TGTGCCAGCAGTTTATCGGGACAGGGGGCACGAGGGACGGAAAAACTGTTTTTT. Protein: CASSLSGQGARGTEKLFF.

This sequence joins TRBV11-2 and TRBJ1-2; D not resolved. This CDR3 is 15 amino acids long. V shed 3 bases and J shed 4 bases, with 15 bases lying between them. Per germline, CDR1 SGHAT and CDR2 FQNNGV. CDR3 loop: CASSLWNEDSYGYTF. In DNA form, the CDR3 reads TGTGCCAGCAGCTTGTGGAACGAGGATTCCTATGGCTACACCTTC.

The DNA for the CDR3 is TGTGCCAGCAGCTCGGGACTAGCGGGAGGCTCGCCGTACAATGAGCAGTTCTTC. It codes for CASSSGLAGGSPYNEQFF. This chain connects TRBV7-9 to TRBJ2-1; the match to TRBD2 covers 15 bases. V lost 4 bases and J lost 4; bases outside the gene matches: 8. The germline gives CDR1 SEHNR, CDR2 FQNEAQ (reference sequence). This CDR3 is 18 amino acids long.